This T cell receptor (beta chain) was sequenced for a study of PD-L1 blockade in urothelial cancer. The wider study: Median T cell yield per blood sample was 120,000 to 150,000 cells.

Indicated time point: pretreatment peripheral blood. Each patient contributed between 1 and 8 total time points of blood mononuclear cells, pretreatment and during treatment. Germline V CDR1 and CDR2: SGHKS, YYEKEE (reference sequence). This CDR3 is 14 amino acids long. The V gene lost 2 bases and the J gene lost 1 base, with 6 bases spanning the gap. Produced via immunoSEQ multiplex PCR; TCRdb's table is partial and in-frame only. The sample holds fewer than 60,000 clones, approximately 83% seen once. The V and J genes are TRBV5-5 and TRBJ2-2; TRBD1 might be the D (5 bases). The receptor was derived from a man in his 70s with urothelial cancer. The specimen was PBMCs, collected around atezolizumab (anti-PD-L1) treatment. The CDR3 reads CASSLGENTGELFF. The CDR3 region has the DNA TGTGCCAGCAGCTTAGGGGAGAACACCGGGGAGCTGTTTTTT.